Presented here are 22 T cell receptor beta chains from one specimen sequenced in a study of T cells in Graves' hyperthyroidism and ophthalmopathy. TCR beta CDR3 sequences were amplified from RNA transcripts. Using the HTBI primer set, a first-round RT-PCR was run on the TCR CDR3. MiXCR, run by TCRdb on the multiplex PCR reads, gives a single entry per CDR3 protein. The sample includes more than 650,000 distinct CDR3 sequences, around 13% of them seen just once. Sequencing input: blood. Every receptor here comes from a woman aged 18 to 35 with Graves' hyperthyroidism.

This clonotype was seen at least ten times. This chain joins TRBV10-1 and TRBJ2-3, with 7 bases lining up with TRBD2. V lost 4 bases to trimming and J lost 6 bases; unmatched junction nucleotides: 10. This CDR3 region has 15 residues. Germline values: CDR1 WNHNN, CDR2 SYGVQD (reference sequence). CDR3 DNA sequence: TGCGCCAGCAGTGCCGGGCGGGAGAGGTGGGATACGCAGTATTTT. It encodes CASSAGRERWDTQYF.

This clonotype has just a few counts. The chain uses TRBV27 and TRBJ2-3; 14 bases are shared with TRBD2. The CDR3 loop spans 18 amino acids. Germline V gives CDR1 MNHEY, CDR2 SMNVEV (reference sequence). J gave up 1 base and V 5 bases, and 8 bases lay outside the gene matches. CDR3 residues: CASSPTSGREGRTDTQYF. The CDR3 DNA sequence: TGTGCCAGCAGTCCGACTAGCGGGAGGGAGGGGCGCACAGATACGCAGTATTTT.

The chain couples TRBV7-3 to TRBJ1-5, with D uncertain. CDR1 is SGHTA, CDR2 FQGTGA, per germline. CDR3 length equals 19 residues. The V gene lost 2 bases and the J gene lost 1 base, with 21 bases spanning the gap. The chain's CDR3 is CASSLFFGSTGSSNQPQHF. The CDR3 bases are TGTGCCAGCAGCTTATTTTTCGGCAGCACGGGTTCAAGCAATCAGCCCCAGCATTTT.

This clonotype was picked up many times. This chain uses TRBV14 with TRBJ1-1; no definite D call. In germline, CDR1 is SGHDN, CDR2 FVKESK. This CDR3 has 14 residues. V was trimmed by 3 bases and J by 0 bases, leaving 8 bases between them. The CDR3 nucleotides read TGTGCCAGCAGCCAGGAAGAGCTGAACACTGAAGCTTTCTTT. Translating gives CASSQEELNTEAFF.

This clonotype was seen ten or more times. The V gene is TRBV20-1, the J gene TRBJ2-5; TRBD2 aligns across 16 bases. The CDR3 runs to 20 residues. J gave up 5 bases and V 1 base, and 16 bases lay outside the gene matches. The germline CDR1 and CDR2 sequences are DFQATT and SNEGSKA (reference sequence). The CDR3 sequence is CSARVIGTSGRELGVETQYF. The CDR3 DNA sequence: TGCAGTGCTAGAGTGATCGGGACTAGCGGGAGGGAGCTTGGGGTTGAGACCCAGTACTTC.

The chain links TRBV29-1 to TRBJ1-5, with 10 bases aligning to TRBD1. J gave up 2 bases and V 5 bases, and 9 bases lay outside the gene matches. From germline, CDR1 is SQVTM and CDR2 ANQGSEA. The CDR3 totals 16 residues. The CDR3 loop is CSVPTGTGDGNQPQHF. The CDR3 DNA is TGCAGCGTTCCCACCGGGACAGGGGATGGCAATCAGCCCCAGCATTTT.

The chain combines TRBV2 with TRBJ2-3; D may be TRBD2 (5 bases). CDR1 is SNHLY and CDR2 is FYNNEI in the germline V gene. Trimming took 8 bases from V and 2 from J, leaving 20 bases between them. The CDR3 consists of 16 residues. CDR3: CASAASSPGNTDTQYF. DNA for the CDR3: TGTGCCAGCGCAGCCAGTTCGCCCGGGAACACAGATACGCAGTATTTT.

In its sample, this clonotype was seen many times. The V gene is TRBV3-1, the J gene TRBJ2-5; D might be TRBD1 or TRBD2, each matching 5 bases. Trimming left V 7 bases short and J 5 bases short, with 14 bases between. Looked up from germline, CDR1 is LGHDT and CDR2 is YNNKEL (reference sequence). The CDR3 has 13 residues. This CDR3 is CASTDAWGETQYF. CDR3 bases: TGTGCCAGCACCGACGCGTGGGGGGAGACCCAGTACTTC.

This clonotype was observed once. The CDR3: CAISEAGQGSSYNSPLHF. In nucleotides, the CDR3 is TGTGCCATCAGTGAGGCGGGACAGGGAAGCTCCTATAATTCACCCCTCCACTTT. V is TRBV10-3 and J is TRBJ1-6; 9 bases align to TRBD1. The CDR3 contains 18 residues. V lost 2 bases to trimming and J lost 0 bases; unmatched junction nucleotides: 5. From germline, CDR1 is ENHRY and CDR2 SYGVKD.

Concerning this clonotype itself: A junction end diverges from the germline sequence, so it may reflect a read error. This chain links TRBV12-5 with TRBJ2-1; tentative D call: TRBD2 (5 bases). This CDR3 spans 16 amino acids. Germline CDR1 LGHNT, CDR2 FRNRAP. The CDR3 here is CASGLVLDGNTNEQLF. CDR3 nucleotide sequence: TGTGCTAGTGGTTTGGTACTGGACGGGAATACCAATGAGCAGCTCTTC.

This chain uses TRBV30 with TRBJ2-7; 8 bases agree with TRBD2. V lost 0 bases to trimming and J lost 6 bases; unmatched junction nucleotides: 4. Germline lookup yields CDR1 GTSNPN and CDR2 SVGIG (reference sequence). The CDR3 covers 13 residues. The CDR3 region has the DNA TGTGCCTGGAGTGTAAAGAGCGGGAGCGAGCAGTACTTC. This encodes CAWSVKSGSEQYF.

Only one count was recorded for this clonotype. The V and J genes are TRBV5-1 and TRBJ2-7, with 11 bases fitting TRBD2. From germline, CDR1 is SGHRS and CDR2 YFSETQ. The CDR3 length is 14 residues. V was clipped by 4 bases and J by 5 bases; unmatched bases: 5. Here the CDR3 reads CASSRLAGGDEQYF. CDR3 nucleotides: TGCGCCAGCAGCCGATTAGCGGGAGGGGACGAGCAGTACTTC.

This clonotype was detected ten times or more. The rearrangement links TRBV20-1 to TRBJ1-4; D gene uncertain. Trimming shortened V by 6 bases and J by 0 bases, and 8 bases separated the two germline ends. The CDR3 has 13 amino acids. Germline CDR1 and CDR2: DFQATT and SNEGSKA (reference sequence). Here the CDR3 DNA reads TGCAGTGCCCCGAGGGCAACTAATGAAAAACTGTTTTTT. Protein product: CSAPRATNEKLFF.

The genes are TRBV24-1 and TRBJ2-3, with a tentative D call TRBD2 (6 bases). Germline CDR1 reads KGHDR; CDR2 reads SFDVKD. CDR3 length: 16 residues. V was clipped by 4 bases and J by 0 bases, with 13 bases between them. DNA for the CDR3: TGTGCCACCAGTGACCCGACTAGACATAGCACAGATACGCAGTATTTT. Translating it yields CATSDPTRHSTDTQYF.

This clonotype was seen at least ten times. J is TRBJ1-1 and V is TRBV15; D is unclear. The CDR3 loop spans 14 amino acids. V was clipped by 1 base and J by 6 bases, with 12 bases between them. Per germline, CDR1 LNHNV and CDR2 YYDKDF (reference sequence). The CDR3 coding sequence is TGTGCCACCAGCAGAGCTGCTTATTCGTCTGAAGCTTTCTTT. This gives the protein CATSRAAYSSEAFF.

This clonotype was detected a few times. The V and J genes are TRBV4-2 and TRBJ2-2; perhaps TRBD2 as D (5 bases). Looked up from germline, CDR1 is LGHNA and CDR2 is YNFKEQ. The CDR3 consists of 17 residues. Trimming took 0 bases from V and 6 from J, leaving 17 bases between them. The DNA for the CDR3 is TGTGCCAGCAGCCAAGATTTCGGGGTCCCCGTGCCCGGGGAGCTGTTTTTT. Its translation: CASSQDFGVPVPGELFF.

Details on this clonotype: A much larger clone sits a single nucleotide away, making a read error possible. The gene calls are TRBV28 and TRBJ2-7; D may be TRBD1 or TRBD2 (5 bases each). Trimming pared 8 bases from V and 3 bases from J, leaving 17 bases between. The CDR3 length is 14 residues. Germline V gene lookup returns CDR1 MDHEN and CDR2 SYDVKM. CDR3 nucleotide sequence: TGTGCCAGCGACAGACCCCGGGGAAGCTACGAGCAGTACTTC. This gives the protein CASDRPRGSYEQYF.

This clonotype was seen repeatedly, ten times or more. This chain connects TRBV2 to TRBJ1-2; 12 bases agree with TRBD1. Germline CDR1 is SNHLY and CDR2 is FYNNEI. The CDR3 contains 16 residues. V trimming: 5 bases; J trimming: 4 bases; junction bases outside the gene matches: 8. CDR3 nucleotide sequence: TGTGCCAGCAGTCCGGGACAGGGGGCCCGTATCTATGGCTACACCTTC. Protein product: CASSPGQGARIYGYTF.

Ten or more counts support this clonotype. The genes are TRBV18 and TRBJ2-5; D possibly corresponds to TRBD1 (6 bases). The CDR3 is made up of 14 amino acids. CDR1 and CDR2 (germline): KGHSH, LQKENI. Trimming shortened V by 4 bases and J by 0 bases, and 9 bases separated the two germline ends. The CDR3 DNA is TGTGCCAGCTCACAAACAGGGTACCAAGAGACCCAGTACTTC. It yields the protein CASSQTGYQETQYF.

This clonotype showed up many times. V usage is TRBV5-1 and J usage is TRBJ2-3; D perhaps matches TRBD2 (5 bases). There are 14 residues in the CDR3. Germline V CDR1 and CDR2: SGHRS, YFSETQ. The V end was cut by 4 bases, the J end by 1 base, with 10 bases between. The CDR3 sequence: CASSKRVGTDTQYF. The CDR3 DNA follows: TGCGCCAGCAGCAAGAGGGTGGGCACAGATACGCAGTATTTT. Variable domain in full (rest from reference TRBV5-1 and TRBJ2-3): KAGVTQTPRYLIKTRGQQVTLSCSPISGHRSVSWYQQTPGQGLQFLFEYFSETQRNKGNFPGRFSGRQFSNSRSEMNVSTLELGDSALYLCASSKRVGTDTQYFGPGTRLTVL.

The CDR3 sequence is CASKSVQGSGRGQFF. The CDR3 bases are TGTGCCAGCAAATCCGTCCAGGGAAGCGGGAGGGGGCAGTTCTTC. This rearrangement joins TRBV2 to TRBJ2-1, with 10 bases identical to TRBD2. The CDR3 totals 15 residues. J was trimmed by 12 bases and V by 7 bases; bases with no gene match: 15. The V gene's germline CDR1 is SNHLY and CDR2 FYNNEI. Full variable domain (rest looked up from reference TRBV2 and TRBJ2-1): EPEVTQTPSHQVTQMGQEVILRCVPISNHLYFYWYRQILGQKVEFLVSFYNNEISEKSEIFDDQFSVERPDGSNFTLKIRSTKLEDSAMYFCASKSVQGSGRGQFFGPGTRLTVL.

This clonotype was recorded many times. The gene calls are TRBV18 and TRBJ2-1; no clear D gene. V dropped 8 bases and J dropped 0 bases, with 11 bases sitting between them. Germline values: CDR1 KGHSH, CDR2 LQKENI. There are 14 residues in the CDR3. DNA for the CDR3: TGTGCCAGCGCCACAGCGAGCTCCTACAATGAGCAGTTCTTC. Translated, it gives CASATASSYNEQFF.